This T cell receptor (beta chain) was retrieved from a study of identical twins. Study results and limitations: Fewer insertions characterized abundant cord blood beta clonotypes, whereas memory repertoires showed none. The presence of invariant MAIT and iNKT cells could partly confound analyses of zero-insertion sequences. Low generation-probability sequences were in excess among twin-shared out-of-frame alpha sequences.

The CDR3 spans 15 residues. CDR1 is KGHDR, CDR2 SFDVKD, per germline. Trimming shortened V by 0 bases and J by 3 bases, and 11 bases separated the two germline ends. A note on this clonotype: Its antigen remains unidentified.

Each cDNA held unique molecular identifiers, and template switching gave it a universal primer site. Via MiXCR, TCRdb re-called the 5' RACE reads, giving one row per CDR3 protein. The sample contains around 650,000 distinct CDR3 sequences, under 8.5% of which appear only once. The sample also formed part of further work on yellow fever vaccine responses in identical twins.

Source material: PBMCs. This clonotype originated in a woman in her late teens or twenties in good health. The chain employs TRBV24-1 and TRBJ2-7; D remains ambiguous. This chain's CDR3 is CATSDLGGEVYEQYF. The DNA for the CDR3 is TGTGCCACCAGTGATTTGGGCGGAGAGGTCTACGAGCAGTACTTC.